This T cell receptor (beta chain) was sequenced in a study of type 1 regulatory T cells. The V gene's germline CDR1 is LGHDT and CDR2 YNNKEL (reference sequence). The ends were cut back, 1 base at V and 5 bases at J, with 8 bases in the middle. This CDR3 is 14 amino acids long. Only a few counts were recorded for this clonotype. Its target is unknown. TCRdb recomputed calls from the reads with MiXCR, one row per CDR3 protein. This sample carries tens of thousands of distinct CDR3 sequences, roughly 60% of them seen once, and the ten largest clones take 1.8%. The source material was cultured non-Tr1 T cells, either the whole culture or a sorted T cell fraction (not recorded which). This chain links TRBV3-1 with TRBJ1-4; D uncertain. The sequence was collected from a human donor in good health. The CDR3 loop reads CASSQGSDNEKLFF. The CDR3 nucleotides read TGTGCCAGCAGCCAAGGGTCAGACAATGAAAAACTGTTTTTT.